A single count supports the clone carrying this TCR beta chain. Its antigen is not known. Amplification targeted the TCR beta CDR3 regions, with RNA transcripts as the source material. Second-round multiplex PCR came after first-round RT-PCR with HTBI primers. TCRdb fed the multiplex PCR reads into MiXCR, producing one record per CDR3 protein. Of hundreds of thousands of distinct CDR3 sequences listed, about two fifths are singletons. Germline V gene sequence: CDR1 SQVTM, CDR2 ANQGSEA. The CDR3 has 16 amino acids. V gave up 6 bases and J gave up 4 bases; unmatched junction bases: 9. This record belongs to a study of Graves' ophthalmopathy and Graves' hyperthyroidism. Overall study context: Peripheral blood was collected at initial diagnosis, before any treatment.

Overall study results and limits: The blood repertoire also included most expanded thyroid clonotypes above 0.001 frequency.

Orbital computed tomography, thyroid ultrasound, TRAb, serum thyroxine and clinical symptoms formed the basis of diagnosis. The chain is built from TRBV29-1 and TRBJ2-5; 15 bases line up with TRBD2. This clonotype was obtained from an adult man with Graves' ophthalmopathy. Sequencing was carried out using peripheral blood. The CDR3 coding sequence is TGCAGCGTAGTAGGACTAGCGGGAGGGGGGGGAGAGACCCAGTACTTC. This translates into CSVVGLAGGGGETQYF.